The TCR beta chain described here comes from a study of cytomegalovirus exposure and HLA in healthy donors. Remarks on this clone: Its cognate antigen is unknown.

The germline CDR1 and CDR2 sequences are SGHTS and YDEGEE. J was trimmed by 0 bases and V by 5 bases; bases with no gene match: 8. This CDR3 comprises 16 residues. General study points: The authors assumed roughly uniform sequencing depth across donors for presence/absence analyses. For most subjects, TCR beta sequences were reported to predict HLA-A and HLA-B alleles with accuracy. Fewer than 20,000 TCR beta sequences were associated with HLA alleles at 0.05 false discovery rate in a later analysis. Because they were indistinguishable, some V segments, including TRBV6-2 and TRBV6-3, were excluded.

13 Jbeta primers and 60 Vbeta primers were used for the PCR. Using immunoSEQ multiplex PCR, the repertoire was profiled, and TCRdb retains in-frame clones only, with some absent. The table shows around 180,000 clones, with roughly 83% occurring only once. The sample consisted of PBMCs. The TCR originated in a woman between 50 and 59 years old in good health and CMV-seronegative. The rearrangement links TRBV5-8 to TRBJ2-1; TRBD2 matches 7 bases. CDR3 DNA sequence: TGTGCCAGCAGGTCTCGGGGGGTAAGCTCCTACAATGAGCAGTTCTTC. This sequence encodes CASRSRGVSSYNEQFF.